This T cell receptor beta chain was sequenced for a study of CDR3 diversity in severe acne. A single record per CDR3 protein comes from TCRdb applying MiXCR to the PCR reads. The table shows 85,000 to 120,000 distinct CDR3 sequences, with around 53% occurring only once. Sample: blood. The TCR comes from a male donor with acne.

The CDR3 sequence is CASSISGQGINTEAFF. The CDR3 DNA follows: TGTGCCAGTAGTATATCGGGACAGGGGATTAACACTGAAGCTTTCTTT. The chain has TRBV19 and TRBJ1-1; 10 bases match TRBD1. J gave up 2 bases and V 2 bases, and 5 bases lay outside the gene matches. This CDR3 comprises 16 residues. Looked up from germline, CDR1 is LNHDA and CDR2 is SQIVND (reference sequence).